This entry lists 12 T cell receptor beta chains sequenced from one sample in a study of shared clonotypes between healthy human individuals. Assay used: immunoSEQ multiplex PCR; TCRdb lists only in-frame clones, some missing. The sample carries about a million clones, less than 85% recorded once. Sequencing was done on a sample of memory CD4+ T cells sorted from blood. As for subset: CD45RA-negative fraction. The receptor set was obtained from a man in his late teens or twenties in good health.

The chain recombines TRBV5-1 with TRBJ1-1; 7 nucleotides match TRBD1. The trim removed 3 bases at V and 3 bases at J, leaving 17 bases unmatched. This CDR3 is built from 18 residues. From germline, CDR1 is SGHRS and CDR2 YFSETQ. This CDR3 is CASSWGSTGLVRDTEAFF. The CDR3 region has the DNA TGCGCCAGCAGCTGGGGCTCGACAGGGTTGGTCAGGGACACTGAAGCTTTCTTT.

The chain carries TRBV7-9 and TRBJ2-7; 8 bases are shared with TRBD1. From germline, CDR1 is SEHNR and CDR2 FQNEAQ (reference sequence). The CDR3 loop spans 14 amino acids. V trimming: 5 bases; J trimming: 0 bases; junction bases outside the gene matches: 3. CDR3 sequence reads: CASSRTGISYEQYF. The CDR3, as DNA: TGTGCCAGCAGCCGGACAGGGATCTCCTACGAGCAGTACTTC.

The chain couples TRBV4-1 to TRBJ1-1, with 7 bases aligning to TRBD1. V lost 3 bases, J lost 7 bases, and 5 bases stayed unmatched. CDR3 length: 13 residues. The germline V gene encodes CDR1 MGHRA and CDR2 YSYEKL. The CDR3 spells CASSHHGTDEAFF. The CDR3 region has the DNA TGCGCCAGCAGCCACCACGGGACAGATGAAGCTTTCTTT.

The genes are TRBV27 and TRBJ2-5, with a tentative D call TRBD2 (5 bases). Trimming removed 5 bases from V and 3 bases from J, with 16 bases in between. CDR3 length equals 15 residues. Looked up from germline, CDR1 is MNHEY and CDR2 is SMNVEV (reference sequence). In nucleotides, the CDR3 is TGTGCCAGCAGTCCCGGGGTAAAGGCTAAAGAGACCCAGTACTTC. It encodes CASSPGVKAKETQYF.

The chain combines TRBV6-5 with TRBJ1-2; 8 bases map to TRBD1. This CDR3 has 13 amino acids. Trimming at V came to 6 bases and at J to 3 bases, leaving 3 bases not matched to a gene. Germline CDR1 is MNHEY and CDR2 is SVGAGI. DNA of the CDR3: TGTGCCAGCAGAGCGACAGGGGACTATGGCTACACCTTC. Translation gives CASRATGDYGYTF.

V usage is TRBV30 and J usage is TRBJ2-7; D gene ambiguous. With 2 bases removed from V and 2 bases from J, the gap between germline ends came to 7 bases. CDR1 and CDR2 from the germline V gene are GTSNPN and SVGIG (reference sequence). The length of the CDR3 is 12 residues. This CDR3 reads CAWSSSTYEQYF. DNA for the CDR3: TGTGCCTGGAGTAGTTCGACCTACGAGCAGTACTTC.

The chain couples TRBV4-3 to TRBJ2-3, with D maybe TRBD1 (5 bases). Trimming stripped 1 base from V and 7 bases from J, with 15 bases between. This CDR3 has 15 amino acids. The germline gives CDR1 LGHNA, CDR2 YSLEER. In DNA, the CDR3 is TGCGCCAGCAGCCAAGGACCAGGGAACACCAATACGCAGTATTTT. Translated: CASSQGPGNTNTQYF.

A note on this clone: The sample has other DNA sequences that encode this CDR3 too. The CDR3 region is CASSRGSTDTQYF. CDR3 in DNA: TGTGCCAGCAGTCGGGGAAGCACAGATACGCAGTATTTT. V is TRBV28 and J is TRBJ2-3, with TRBD2 as a possible D gene (5 bases). There are 13 residues in the CDR3. The germline V gene encodes CDR1 MDHEN and CDR2 SYDVKM. V lost 5 bases, J lost 0 bases, and 6 bases lay in between.

V usage is TRBV14 and J usage is TRBJ2-2; D gene ambiguous. The V gene lost 4 bases and the J gene lost 5 bases, with 11 bases spanning the gap. The CDR3 runs to 14 residues. Per germline, CDR1 SGHDN and CDR2 FVKESK. DNA for the CDR3: TGTGCCAGCAGCCCCCTAGGGATAACCGGGGAGCTGTTTTTT. Protein: CASSPLGITGELFF.

The rearrangement uses TRBV7-2 and TRBJ1-6, with D perhaps TRBD1 (5 bases). This CDR3 is 17 amino acids long. In germline, CDR1 is SGHTA, CDR2 FQGNSA. Trimming took 5 bases from V and 0 from J, leaving 14 bases between them. CDR3 residues: CASSPGGGSSYNSPLHF. The CDR3 DNA is TGTGCCAGCAGCCCCGGGGGAGGGAGCTCCTATAATTCACCCCTCCACTTT. Full variable domain (remainder filled in from reference TRBV7-2 and TRBJ1-6): GAGVSQSPSNKVTEKGKDVELRCDPISGHTALYWYRQSLGQGLEFLIYFQGNSAPDKSGLPSDRFSAERTGGSVSTLTIQRTQQEDSAVYLCASSPGGGSSYNSPLHFGNGTRLTVT.

The rearrangement joins TRBV15 to TRBJ1-2; TRBD1 might be the D (6 bases). Germline CDR1 and CDR2: LNHNV and YYDKDF (reference sequence). This CDR3 comprises 17 residues. V was shortened by 1 base and J by 5 bases, with 20 bases between the two germline ends. The CDR3 coding sequence is TGTGCCACCAGCAGAGGAGGGGGGGACACTATTCGATATGGCTACACCTTC. It specifies CATSRGGGDTIRYGYTF.

V usage is TRBV6-1 and J usage is TRBJ1-2; no clear D gene. Looked up from germline, CDR1 is MNHNS and CDR2 is SASEGT. The CDR3 has 15 amino acids. V lost 1 base and J 5 bases, leaving 14 bases between the germline ends. This CDR3 reads CASSEGAIRKYGYTF. The CDR3 DNA sequence: TGTGCCAGCAGTGAAGGCGCCATCAGAAAATATGGCTACACCTTC.